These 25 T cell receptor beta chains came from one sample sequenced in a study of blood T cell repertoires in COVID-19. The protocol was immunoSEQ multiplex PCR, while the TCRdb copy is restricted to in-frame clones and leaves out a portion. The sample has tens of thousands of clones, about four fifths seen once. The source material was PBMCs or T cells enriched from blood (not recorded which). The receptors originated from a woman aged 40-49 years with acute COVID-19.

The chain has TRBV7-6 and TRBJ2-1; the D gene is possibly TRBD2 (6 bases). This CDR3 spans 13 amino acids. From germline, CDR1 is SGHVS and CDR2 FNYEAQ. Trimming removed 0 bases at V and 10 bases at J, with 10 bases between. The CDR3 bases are TGTGCCAGCAGCTTAGCGGTTGGGGGGGAGCAGTTCTTC. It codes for CASSLAVGGEQFF.

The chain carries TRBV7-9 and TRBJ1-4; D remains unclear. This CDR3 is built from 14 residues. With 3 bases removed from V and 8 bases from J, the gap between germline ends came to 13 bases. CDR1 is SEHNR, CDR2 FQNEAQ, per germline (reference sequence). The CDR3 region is CASSFSQAGEKLFF. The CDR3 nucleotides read TGTGCCAGCAGCTTTAGCCAGGCGGGGGAAAAACTGTTTTTT.

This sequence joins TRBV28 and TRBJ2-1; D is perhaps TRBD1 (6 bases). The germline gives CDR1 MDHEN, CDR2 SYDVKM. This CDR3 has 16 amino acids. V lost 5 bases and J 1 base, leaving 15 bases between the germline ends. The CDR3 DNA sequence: TGTGCCAGCAGTAGATCGAGGGGGTGGTCCTACAATGAGCAGTTCTTC. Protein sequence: CASSRSRGWSYNEQFF.

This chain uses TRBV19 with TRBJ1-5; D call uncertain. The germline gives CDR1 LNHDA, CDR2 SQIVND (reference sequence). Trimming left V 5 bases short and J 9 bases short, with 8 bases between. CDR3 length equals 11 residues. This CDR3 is CASSGGWPQHF. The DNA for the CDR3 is TGTGCCAGTAGTGGAGGTTGGCCCCAGCATTTT.

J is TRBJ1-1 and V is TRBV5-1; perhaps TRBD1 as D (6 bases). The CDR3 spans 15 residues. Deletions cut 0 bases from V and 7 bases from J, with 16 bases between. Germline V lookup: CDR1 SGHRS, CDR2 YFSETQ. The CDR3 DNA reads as TGCGCCAGCAGCTTGGGGGACAACTATTTCGTTGAAGCTTTCTTT. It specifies CASSLGDNYFVEAFF.

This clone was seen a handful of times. This chain's CDR3 is CASSLDRVAYNEQFF. CDR3 bases: TGTGCCAGCAGTTTAGACAGGGTTGCCTACAATGAGCAGTTCTTC. The chain carries TRBV28 and TRBJ2-1; 7 bases agree with TRBD1. V trimming: 2 bases; J trimming: 2 bases; junction bases outside the gene matches: 3. From germline, CDR1 is MDHEN and CDR2 SYDVKM. The CDR3 is 15 residues long.

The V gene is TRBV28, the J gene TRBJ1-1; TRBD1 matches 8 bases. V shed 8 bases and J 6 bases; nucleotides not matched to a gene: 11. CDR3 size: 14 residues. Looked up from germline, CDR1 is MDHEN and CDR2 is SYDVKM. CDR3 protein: CASGTGGKGAEAFF. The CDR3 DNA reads TGTGCCAGCGGTACAGGGGGGAAGGGCGCTGAAGCTTTCTTT. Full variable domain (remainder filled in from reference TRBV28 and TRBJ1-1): DVKVTQSSRYLVKRTGEKVFLECVQDMDHENMFWYRQDPGLGLRLIYFSYDVKMKEKGDIPEGYSVSREKKERFSLILESASTNQTSMYLCASGTGGKGAEAFFGQGTRLTVV.

CDR3 bases: TGTGCCATCAGTGAGGGAACTAGCTCCTATAATTCACCCCTCCACTTT. It specifies CAISEGTSSYNSPLHF. The chain carries TRBV10-3 and TRBJ1-6; D call uncertain. Germline-derived CDR1 and CDR2 are ENHRY and SYGVKD. CDR3 length: 16 residues. V lost 2 bases and J 0 bases, leaving 8 bases between the germline ends.

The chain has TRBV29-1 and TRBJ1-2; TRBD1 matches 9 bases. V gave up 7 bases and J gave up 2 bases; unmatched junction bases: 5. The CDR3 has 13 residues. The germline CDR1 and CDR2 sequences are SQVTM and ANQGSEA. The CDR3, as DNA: TGCAGCGCTCGGACAGGGGACAACTATGGCTACACCTTC. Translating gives CSARTGDNYGYTF.

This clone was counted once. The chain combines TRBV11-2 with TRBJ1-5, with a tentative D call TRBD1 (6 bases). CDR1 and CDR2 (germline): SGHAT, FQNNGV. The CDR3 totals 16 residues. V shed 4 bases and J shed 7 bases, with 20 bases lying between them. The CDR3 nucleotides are TGTGCCAGCAGCTCGAACCGCGGGGGCTTAGGACAGCCCCAGCATTTT. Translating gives CASSSNRGGLGQPQHF.

CDR3 DNA: TGTGCCAGCTCACCAACAGGGCGTAATGAAAAACTGTTTTTT. Amino acids: CASSPTGRNEKLFF. The J gene is TRBJ1-4, the V gene TRBV18, with D possibly matching TRBD1 (6 bases). Germline V CDR1 and CDR2: KGHSH, LQKENI. The germline V and J ends were trimmed by 2 bases and 4 bases, with 8 bases remaining between them. This CDR3 spans 14 amino acids.

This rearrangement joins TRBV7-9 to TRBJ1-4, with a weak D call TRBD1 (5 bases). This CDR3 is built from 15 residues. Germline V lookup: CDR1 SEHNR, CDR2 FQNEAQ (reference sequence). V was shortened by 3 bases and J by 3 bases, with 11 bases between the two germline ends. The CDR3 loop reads CASSLPGGANEKLFF. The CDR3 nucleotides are TGTGCCAGCAGCTTGCCGGGGGGAGCTAATGAAAAACTGTTTTTT.

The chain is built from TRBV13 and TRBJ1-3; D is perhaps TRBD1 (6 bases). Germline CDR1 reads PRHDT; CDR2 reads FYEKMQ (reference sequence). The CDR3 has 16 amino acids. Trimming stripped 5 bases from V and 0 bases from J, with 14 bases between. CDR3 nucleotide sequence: TGTGCCAGCAGCCCCTGGGGGCAGGGCTCTGGAAACACCATATATTTT. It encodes CASSPWGQGSGNTIYF.

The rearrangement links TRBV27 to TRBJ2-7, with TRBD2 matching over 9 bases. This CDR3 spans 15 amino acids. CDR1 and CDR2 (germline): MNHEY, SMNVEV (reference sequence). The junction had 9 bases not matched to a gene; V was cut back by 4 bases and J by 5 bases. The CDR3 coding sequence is TGTGCCAGCAGTTCCCTCGCAGCGGGGGGTCACGAGCAGTACGTC. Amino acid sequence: CASSSLAAGGHEQYV.

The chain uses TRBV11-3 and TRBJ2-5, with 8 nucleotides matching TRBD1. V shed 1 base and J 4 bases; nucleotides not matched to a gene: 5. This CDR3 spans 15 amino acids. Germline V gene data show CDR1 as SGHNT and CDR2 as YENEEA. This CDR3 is CASSLGRQGTETQYF. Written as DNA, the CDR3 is TGTGCCAGCAGCTTAGGGCGACAGGGGACAGAGACCCAGTACTTC.

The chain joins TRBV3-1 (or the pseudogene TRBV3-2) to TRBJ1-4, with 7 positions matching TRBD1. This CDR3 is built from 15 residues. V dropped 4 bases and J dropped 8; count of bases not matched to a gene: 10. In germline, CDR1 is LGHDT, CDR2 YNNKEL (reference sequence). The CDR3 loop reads CASSPRQGGREKLFF. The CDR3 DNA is TGTGCCAGCAGCCCCCGACAGGGAGGTCGAGAAAAACTGTTTTTT.

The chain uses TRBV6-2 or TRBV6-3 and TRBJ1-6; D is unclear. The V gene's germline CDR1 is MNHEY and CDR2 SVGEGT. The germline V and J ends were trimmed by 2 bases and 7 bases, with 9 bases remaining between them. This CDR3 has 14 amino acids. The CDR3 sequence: CASSYRETNSPLHF. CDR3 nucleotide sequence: TGTGCCAGCAGTTACAGGGAGACCAATTCACCCCTCCACTTT.

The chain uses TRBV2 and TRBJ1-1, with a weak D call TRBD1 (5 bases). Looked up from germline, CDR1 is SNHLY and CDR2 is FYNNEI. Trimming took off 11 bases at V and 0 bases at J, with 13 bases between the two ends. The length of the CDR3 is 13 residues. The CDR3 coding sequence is TGTGCCCTCACCAGGGAGGTGAACACTGAAGCTTTCTTT. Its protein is CALTREVNTEAFF.

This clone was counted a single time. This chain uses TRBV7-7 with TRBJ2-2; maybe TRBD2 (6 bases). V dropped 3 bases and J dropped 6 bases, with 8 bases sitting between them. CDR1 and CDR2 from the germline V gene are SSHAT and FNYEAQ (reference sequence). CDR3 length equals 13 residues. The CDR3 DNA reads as TGTGCCAGCAGCTTGGGCGGGGCCGGGGAGCTGTTTTTT. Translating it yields CASSLGGAGELFF. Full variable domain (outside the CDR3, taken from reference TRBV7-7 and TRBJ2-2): GAGVSQSPRYKVTKRGQDVTLRCDPISSHATLYWYQQALGQGPEFLTYFNYEAQPDKSGLPSDRFSAERPEGSISTLTIQRTEQRDSAMYRCASSLGGAGELFFGEGSRLTVL.

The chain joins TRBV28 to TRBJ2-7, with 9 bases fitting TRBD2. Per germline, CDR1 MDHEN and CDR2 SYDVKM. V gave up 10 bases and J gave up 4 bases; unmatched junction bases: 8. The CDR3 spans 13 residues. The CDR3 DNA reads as TGTGCCACCACCGCGAGCGGGGGGTACGAGCAGTACGTC. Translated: CATTASGGYEQYV.

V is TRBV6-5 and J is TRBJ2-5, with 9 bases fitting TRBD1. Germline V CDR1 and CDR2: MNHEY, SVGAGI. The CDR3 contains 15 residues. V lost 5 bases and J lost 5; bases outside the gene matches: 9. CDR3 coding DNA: TGTGCCAGCAGTCTGACAGGGGGTTTCGGGGAGACCCAGTACTTC. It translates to CASSLTGGFGETQYF.

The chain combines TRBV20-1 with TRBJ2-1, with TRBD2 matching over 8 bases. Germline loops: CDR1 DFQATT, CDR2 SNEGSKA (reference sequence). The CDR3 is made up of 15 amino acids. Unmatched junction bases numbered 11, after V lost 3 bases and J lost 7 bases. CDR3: CSASGGAGVYNEQFF. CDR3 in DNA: TGCAGTGCTAGTGGTGGAGCGGGAGTCTATAATGAGCAGTTCTTC.

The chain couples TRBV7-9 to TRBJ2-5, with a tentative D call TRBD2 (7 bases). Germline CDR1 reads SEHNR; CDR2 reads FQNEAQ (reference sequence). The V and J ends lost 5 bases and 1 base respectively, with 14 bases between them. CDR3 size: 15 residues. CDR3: CASSSRRGLQETQYF. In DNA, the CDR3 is TGTGCCAGCAGCAGCCGGCGGGGGCTCCAAGAGACCCAGTACTTC.

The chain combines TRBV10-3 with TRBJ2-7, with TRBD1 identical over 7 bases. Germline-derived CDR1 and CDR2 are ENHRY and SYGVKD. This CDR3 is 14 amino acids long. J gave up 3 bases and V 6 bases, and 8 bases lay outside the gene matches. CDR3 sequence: CAISATGLGYEQYV. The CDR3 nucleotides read TGTGCCATCAGCGCGACAGGGCTCGGCTACGAGCAGTACGTC.

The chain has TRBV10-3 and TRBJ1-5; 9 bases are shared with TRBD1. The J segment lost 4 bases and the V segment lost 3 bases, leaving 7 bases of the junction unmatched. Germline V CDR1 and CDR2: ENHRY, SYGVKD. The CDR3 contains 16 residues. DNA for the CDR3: TGTGCCATCAGTGACCAAACGACAGGGGGGAATCAGCCCCAGCATTTT. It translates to CAISDQTTGGNQPQHF.